What follows are 23 T cell receptor beta chains derived from one specimen sequenced in a study of technical replicates of blood from four donors listed by TCRdb under 2017. The library was generated by the immunoSEQ multiplex PCR assay. Held by TCRdb, this immuneACCESS table contains in-frame sequences only and omits some clones. Under half of the omission traces to an unresolved V gene where checked; the cause of the rest is unknown. The sample yields tens of thousands of clones; approximately 80% were counted once. Around 4% of the sample belongs to the ten largest clones. Sequenced: PBMCs. These TCRs come from a human donor in good health. Some clones in this sample may be carry-over from other donors' samples.

The chain links TRBV4-3 to TRBJ1-2; 8 nucleotides match TRBD1. The CDR3 totals 17 residues. The ends lost 1 base at V and 8 bases at J; junction bases unmatched: 15. Germline V gene sequence: CDR1 LGHNA, CDR2 YSLEER. The CDR3 DNA is TGCGCCAGCAGCCAAGGGGGCCTCGGCAGGGGGCGAAAGGGCTACACCTTC. Protein: CASSQGGLGRGRKGYTF.

The chain recombines TRBV19 with TRBJ1-5; D not certain. V shed 6 bases and J shed 1 base, with 7 bases lying between them. The CDR3 runs 13 residues. Per germline, CDR1 LNHDA and CDR2 SQIVND (reference sequence). The CDR3 DNA sequence: TGTGCCAGTAGCCCACTGAGCAATCAGCCCCAGCATTTT. Residues: CASSPLSNQPQHF.

This clone has a single count. This chain's CDR3 is CASSPNPGTGMLANYGYTF. CDR3 nucleotides: TGTGCCAGCAGCCCCAACCCCGGGACAGGGATGTTAGCTAACTATGGCTACACCTTC. The chain is built from TRBV7-9 and TRBJ1-2, with TRBD1 matching 9 bases. CDR1 is SEHNR, CDR2 FQNEAQ, per germline (reference sequence). CDR3 size: 19 residues. V trimming: 5 bases; J trimming: 0 bases; junction bases outside the gene matches: 16.

V usage is TRBV5-6 and J usage is TRBJ1-2, with TRBD1 identical over 10 bases. The germline V gene encodes CDR1 SGHDT and CDR2 YYEEEE. This CDR3 has 17 residues. V was pared by 3 bases and J by 3 bases, with 11 bases of the junction left unmatched. This CDR3 is CASSSRTGGKRDYGYTF. The CDR3, as DNA: TGTGCCAGCAGCTCTAGGACAGGGGGTAAAAGAGACTATGGCTACACCTTC.

The CDR3 region has the DNA TGTGCCAGCTCGCCCGGGGCCGGGGGTCAGCCCCAGCATTTT. It is translated as CASSPGAGGQPQHF. The rearrangement joins TRBV18 to TRBJ1-5; weak D call: TRBD1 (5 bases). Germline CDR1 reads KGHSH; CDR2 reads LQKENI. Trimming removed 6 bases at V and 6 bases at J, with 15 bases between. This CDR3 spans 14 amino acids.

This clone has only a few counts. The chain carries TRBV7-9 and TRBJ1-2; D is ambiguous. The CDR3 totals 12 residues. Germline CDR1 reads SEHNR; CDR2 reads FQNEAQ (reference sequence). Trimming stripped 5 bases from V and 7 bases from J, with 11 bases between. The CDR3, as DNA: TGTGCCAGCAGCCCCCGTATCCCTGGCTACACCTTC. Protein sequence: CASSPRIPGYTF.

This clone was counted a single time. This chain uses TRBV7-9 with TRBJ1-6, with D possibly matching TRBD1 (6 bases). The CDR3 runs to 18 residues. Germline CDR1 and CDR2: SEHNR and FQNEAQ (reference sequence). V was cut by 0 bases and J by 1 base, with 13 bases left in between. The CDR3 sequence is CASSLAHRESSYNSPLHF. The CDR3, as DNA: TGTGCCAGCAGCTTAGCGCACAGGGAGTCATCCTATAATTCACCCCTCCACTTT.

The genes are TRBV4-3 and TRBJ2-1; 9 bases agree with TRBD2. The germline V gene encodes CDR1 LGHNA and CDR2 YSLEER. This CDR3 comprises 13 residues. After removal of 0 bases from V and 14 bases from J, the junction contained 5 bases not matched to a gene. CDR3 region: CASSQDQAGGKFF. CDR3 bases: TGCGCCAGCAGCCAAGATCAAGCGGGAGGAAAGTTCTTC.

V usage is TRBV7-3 and J usage is TRBJ2-3; no firm D call. Germline V gene lookup returns CDR1 SGHTA and CDR2 FQGTGA. Trimming left V 2 bases short and J 2 bases short, with 8 bases between. CDR3 length equals 14 residues. Here the CDR3 reads CASSLLAITDTQYF. CDR3 bases: TGTGCCAGCAGCTTACTGGCAATCACAGATACGCAGTATTTT.

This clone was picked up one time. The chain is built from TRBV9 and TRBJ2-7, with TRBD1 as a possible D gene (6 bases). CDR3 length: 14 residues. The germline V gene encodes CDR1 SGDLS and CDR2 YYNGEE. V was shortened by 5 bases and J by 9 bases, with 21 bases between the two germline ends. The CDR3 DNA reads as TGTGCCAGCAGTCAAGGGGGTTATGTCTCCGGGCAGTACTTC. It codes for CASSQGGYVSGQYF.

This clone showed up just once. V usage is TRBV6-1 and J usage is TRBJ2-7; a weak D match, TRBD2 (6 bases). Germline V CDR1 and CDR2: MNHNS, SASEGT. There are 15 residues in the CDR3. The V gene lost 5 bases and the J gene lost 0 bases, with 14 bases spanning the gap. CDR3 in DNA: TGTGCCAGCAGTTGGGACTTTCGGAACTCCTACGAGCAGTACTTC. This translates into CASSWDFRNSYEQYF.

This clone was seen only a few times. This chain uses TRBV6-1 with TRBJ2-7; TRBD1 might be the D (5 bases). V was pared by 10 bases and J by 2 bases, with 15 bases between. Germline V lookup: CDR1 MNHNS, CDR2 SASEGT. The CDR3 totals 13 residues. CDR3 bases: TGTGCCACCAGGCAGGGAAACCCCTACGAGCAGTACTTC. It encodes CATRQGNPYEQYF.

This clone appeared once. The chain uses TRBV7-9 and TRBJ1-1; 7 nucleotides line up with TRBD1. The CDR3 sequence is 15 residues long. Germline assignment: CDR1 SEHNR and CDR2 FQNEAQ (reference sequence). The trim removed 5 bases at V and 4 bases at J, leaving 10 bases unmatched. CDR3 coding DNA: TGTGCCAGCAGCCCCTCGACAGGGTTTAGCACTGAAGCTTTCTTT. Protein product: CASSPSTGFSTEAFF.

The rearrangement joins TRBV18 to TRBJ2-1; 7 nucleotides match TRBD2. There are 12 residues in the CDR3. Trimming cost V 3 bases and J 8 bases; bases outside gene matches: 1. Germline loops: CDR1 KGHSH, CDR2 LQKENI. CDR3 DNA sequence: TGTGCCAGCTCACCGGGAGGGCATGAGCAGTTCTTC. This codes for CASSPGGHEQFF.

The CDR3 here is CATGREVQETQYF. CDR3 coding DNA: TGTGCCACCGGGCGGGAGGTCCAAGAGACCCAGTACTTC. The rearrangement uses TRBV15 and TRBJ2-5, with 8 positions matching TRBD2. The V gene's germline CDR1 is LNHNV and CDR2 YYDKDF (reference sequence). The V and J ends lost 8 bases and 1 base, in that order; junction bases with no gene match: 3. The CDR3 spans 13 residues.

This chain uses TRBV4-1 with TRBJ1-5; D is undetermined. Trimming shortened V by 4 bases and J by 0 bases, and 10 bases separated the two germline ends. In germline, CDR1 is MGHRA, CDR2 YSYEKL. There are 15 residues in the CDR3. This CDR3 is CASSRTGNSNQPQHF. The CDR3 DNA sequence: TGCGCCAGCAGCCGGACCGGGAATAGCAATCAGCCCCAGCATTTT.

The chain joins TRBV10-3 to TRBJ2-3, with D perhaps matching TRBD2 (5 bases). The CDR3 contains 13 residues. Germline loops: CDR1 ENHRY, CDR2 SYGVKD. The V and J ends lost 3 bases and 10 bases respectively, with 14 bases between them. CDR3 coding DNA: TGTGCCATCAGTGATACGGGATACTCGCCGCAGTATTTT. Amino acids: CAISDTGYSPQYF.

This chain joins TRBV4-1 and TRBJ2-1, with 11 bases matching TRBD2. The CDR3 has 19 residues. Germline-derived CDR1 and CDR2 are MGHRA and YSYEKL. After removal of 7 bases from V and 1 base from J, the junction contained 15 bases not matched to a gene. The CDR3 sequence: CASTLTGLAGGISYNEQFF. For the CDR3, the DNA is TGCGCCAGCACCTTAACGGGCCTAGCGGGAGGAATTTCCTACAATGAGCAGTTCTTC.

The table lists this clone with a few counts. The V call is TRBV25-1, the J call TRBJ2-2; D is perhaps TRBD1 (5 bases). V was pared by 3 bases and J by 1 base, with 18 bases between. The CDR3 extends over 18 amino acids. Germline values: CDR1 MGHDK, CDR2 SYGVNS. CDR3 loop: CASSEEGVITGNTGELFF. The CDR3, as DNA: TGTGCCAGCAGTGAGGAAGGGGTAATTACGGGGAACACCGGGGAGCTGTTTTTT.

The V and J genes are TRBV28 and TRBJ2-3; 14 bases fit TRBD2. The length of the CDR3 is 17 residues. Germline V gene lookup returns CDR1 MDHEN and CDR2 SYDVKM. The trim removed 6 bases at V and 1 base at J, leaving 6 bases unmatched. CDR3 coding DNA: TGTGCCAGCAGCCGGACTAGCGGGAGGATCGGCACAGATACGCAGTATTTT. Residues: CASSRTSGRIGTDTQYF.

V gene TRBV7-9 combines with J gene TRBJ2-2; 7 bases agree with TRBD1. The V gene's germline CDR1 is SEHNR and CDR2 FQNEAQ (reference sequence). Trimming took 4 bases from V and 1 from J; bases not matched to a gene: 9. The CDR3 has 17 amino acids. The CDR3, as DNA: TGTGCCAGCAGCTCCGACAGGGTAGGGTGGAACACCGGGGAGCTGTTTTTT. The encoded protein is CASSSDRVGWNTGELFF.

This chain connects TRBV30 to TRBJ1-5; 7 bases are a match to TRBD1. This CDR3 is 14 amino acids long. Germline trimming cut 3 bases from V and 3 bases from J; bases unmatched to any gene: 5. Germline CDR1 reads GTSNPN; CDR2 reads SVGIG (reference sequence). DNA for the CDR3: TGTGCCTGGAGCCCCGGGACAGCCAATCAGCCCCAGCATTTT. Translated, it gives CAWSPGTANQPQHF.

The chain joins TRBV7-9 to TRBJ2-1; D possibly corresponds to TRBD1 (6 bases). V dropped 5 bases and J dropped 2 bases, with 19 bases sitting between them. The length of the CDR3 is 17 residues. Germline V lookup: CDR1 SEHNR, CDR2 FQNEAQ (reference sequence). CDR3 nucleotide sequence: TGTGCCAGCAGCCCGCGGACAGTCCGTCGGACCTACAATGAGCAGTTCTTC. Its protein is CASSPRTVRRTYNEQFF.